The 27 T cell receptor beta chains below were found in one sample sequenced in a study of blood T cell repertoires in COVID-19. This table comes from immunoSEQ multiplex PCR, and its TCRdb copy is limited to in-frame clones, with some not included. The data show more than 55,000 clones, with around 74% seen just once and 5.5% to 7% held by the top ten. The sequencing input was peripheral blood. Every receptor here comes from a woman aged 45 to 65 with active or convalescent COVID-19.

This sequence joins TRBV21-1 and TRBJ2-4; TRBD2 was called by the table and not checked on the DNA. TRBV21-1 constitutes a pseudogene. This CDR3 comprises 19 residues. In DNA form, the CDR3 reads TGTGCCAGCAGCAAAGCCATATACCCCCGCCAGGGAGGCAAAAACATTCAGTACTTC. Translated, it gives CASSKAIYPRQGGKNIQYF.

This chain connects TRBV10-3 to TRBJ1-1; 9 bases map to TRBD1. Germline V gene lookup returns CDR1 ENHRY and CDR2 SYGVKD. The J segment lost 3 bases and the V segment lost 6 bases, leaving 2 bases of the junction unmatched. CDR3 size: 13 residues. CDR3 nucleotide sequence: TGTGCCATCAGCCGGACAGGGGACACTGAAGCTTTCTTT. Residues: CAISRTGDTEAFF.

The chain employs TRBV9 and TRBJ2-3, with D tentatively TRBD2 (6 bases). The germline V and J ends were trimmed by 8 bases and 0 bases, with 19 bases remaining between them. The CDR3 totals 16 residues. Germline V lookup: CDR1 SGDLS, CDR2 YYNGEE. The CDR3 DNA reads TGTGCCAGTACCTCCCTAGCGTATGCCAGCACAGATACGCAGTATTTT. It yields the protein CASTSLAYASTDTQYF.

The rearrangement joins TRBV7-2 to TRBJ1-2; 11 bases agree with TRBD1. The CDR3 is 15 residues long. Germline V gene lookup returns CDR1 SGHTA and CDR2 FQGNSA. V shed 5 bases, J shed 6 bases, and the junction held 8 bases outside the gene matches. The CDR3 DNA sequence: TGTGCCAGCAGCCCCCGGACAGGGGGCGTGAATGGCTACACCTTC. The encoded protein is CASSPRTGGVNGYTF. The entire variable domain, with the rest obtained from reference TRBV7-2 and TRBJ1-2, is as follows: GAGVSQSPSNKVTEKGKDVELRCDPISGHTALYWYRQSLGQGLEFLIYFQGNSAPDKSGLPSDRFSAERTGGSVSTLTIQRTQQEDSAVYLCASSPRTGGVNGYTFGSGTRLTVV.

The gene calls are TRBV7-9 and TRBJ2-1; D remains unclear. The germline V and J ends were trimmed by 1 base and 4 bases, with 11 bases remaining between them. The CDR3 length is 15 residues. In germline, CDR1 is SEHNR, CDR2 FQNEAQ (reference sequence). CDR3: CASSLDAPEYNEQFF. CDR3 DNA sequence: TGTGCCAGCAGCTTAGACGCGCCTGAATACAATGAGCAGTTCTTC. The full variable domain, completed using reference TRBV7-9 and TRBJ2-1, is DTGVSQNPRHKITKRGQNVTFRCDPISEHNRLYWYRQTLGQGPEFLTYFQNEAQLEKSRLLSDRFSAERPKGSFSTLEIQRTEQGDSAMYLCASSLDAPEYNEQFFGPGTRLTVL.

This chain joins TRBV5-6 and TRBJ1-3; the D is unclear. The length of the CDR3 is 15 residues. CDR1 is SGHDT, CDR2 YYEEEE, per germline. The ends were cut back, 4 bases at V and 0 bases at J, with 11 bases in the middle. The CDR3 sequence is CASSGDGYSGNTIYF. CDR3 DNA: TGTGCCAGCAGCGGAGACGGATACTCTGGAAACACCATATATTTT.

This clone showed up many times. This chain joins TRBV30 and TRBJ2-1, with 9 bases fitting TRBD1. Trimming removed 2 bases from V and 8 bases from J; junction bases left unmatched: 13. Germline V gene data show CDR1 as GTSNPN and CDR2 as SVGIG (reference sequence). The CDR3 length is 16 residues. CDR3 in DNA: TGTGCCTGGAGTCGGGACGGACAGGGGAGTTGGGATGAGCAGTTCTTC. Translated: CAWSRDGQGSWDEQFF.

In its sample, this clone was seen a few times. The chain recombines TRBV7-3 with TRBJ2-1, with 11 positions matching TRBD1. Germline V gene sequence: CDR1 SGHTA, CDR2 FQGTGA. This CDR3 has 17 residues. V trimming: 0 bases; J trimming: 5 bases; junction bases outside the gene matches: 6. DNA of the CDR3: TGTGCCAGCAGCTTAACACGGACAGGGGGCGCAAACAATGAGCAGTTCTTC. Its protein product is CASSLTRTGGANNEQFF.

This clone was seen only a few times. The chain recombines TRBV13 with TRBJ1-3, with D unresolved. Between the trimmed V and J ends, which lost 4 bases and 4 bases, there was a span of 5 bases. The germline gives CDR1 PRHDT, CDR2 FYEKMQ (reference sequence). CDR3 length: 12 amino acids. CDR3 coding DNA: TGTGCCAGCAGCTATACAGGAAACACCATATATTTT. This translates into CASSYTGNTIYF.

This chain links TRBV29-1 with TRBJ2-3, with 7 nucleotides matching TRBD2. The germline CDR1 and CDR2 sequences are SQVTM and ANQGSEA. There are 12 residues in the CDR3. Trimming removed 4 bases from V and 5 bases from J; junction bases left unmatched: 3. The CDR3 here is CSVGLAGDTQYF. CDR3 coding DNA: TGCAGCGTTGGACTAGCCGGAGATACGCAGTATTTT.

The V gene is TRBV24-1, the J gene TRBJ1-5; 7 nucleotides agree with TRBD1. V was clipped by 6 bases and J by 5 bases; unmatched bases: 9. Germline V gene lookup returns CDR1 KGHDR and CDR2 SFDVKD. The CDR3 loop spans 15 amino acids. CDR3 sequence reads: CATSSSGQVDQPQHF. Here the CDR3 DNA reads TGTGCCACCAGTAGCTCCGGACAGGTTGATCAGCCCCAGCATTTT.

This clone was detected only a few times. This chain links TRBV6-2 or TRBV6-3 with TRBJ2-7, with D unclear. V was pared by 6 bases and J by 0 bases, with 6 bases between. The germline CDR1 and CDR2 sequences are MNHEY and SVGEGT. The CDR3 covers 12 residues. CDR3 residues: CASSESSYEQYF. In DNA, the CDR3 is TGTGCCAGCAGCGAGAGCTCCTACGAGCAGTACTTC.

The chain links TRBV27 to TRBJ1-1; 9 nucleotides line up with TRBD1. The germline gives CDR1 MNHEY, CDR2 SMNVEV (reference sequence). The trim removed 5 bases at V and 4 bases at J, leaving 5 bases unmatched. The CDR3 is 14 residues long. The chain's CDR3 is CASSPQGASTEAFF. The CDR3 bases are TGTGCCAGCAGTCCACAGGGGGCTAGCACTGAAGCTTTCTTT.

This chain links TRBV3-1 (or the pseudogene TRBV3-2) with TRBJ2-2; weak D call: TRBD2 (6 bases). V shed 0 bases and J shed 2 bases, with 16 bases lying between them. Looked up from germline, CDR1 is LGHDT and CDR2 is YNNKEL (reference sequence). CDR3 size: 18 residues. CDR3 bases: TGTGCCAGCAGCCAAGATCGTAGCGGACTCCGTAACACCGGGGAGCTGTTTTTT. Amino acids: CASSQDRSGLRNTGELFF.

This clone was seen a single time. The chain uses TRBV30 and TRBJ1-2; D ambiguous. Germline V gives CDR1 GTSNPN, CDR2 SVGIG (reference sequence). The CDR3 is made up of 13 amino acids. V was shortened by 4 bases and J by 5 bases, with 14 bases between the two germline ends. The CDR3 here is CAWTLGPGYGYTF. CDR3 DNA: TGTGCCTGGACCCTAGGACCGGGGTATGGCTACACCTTC.

The count of this clone is one. The chain joins TRBV7-3 to TRBJ1-1; 10 nucleotides match TRBD1. The J segment lost 6 bases and the V segment lost 5 bases, leaving 3 bases of the junction unmatched. Germline CDR1 and CDR2: SGHTA and FQGTGA. CDR3 length: 13 amino acids. This CDR3 reads CASSRDRGAEAFF. The CDR3 DNA follows: TGTGCCAGCAGCCGGGACAGGGGCGCTGAAGCTTTCTTT.

The sample holds one count of this clone. This chain connects TRBV18 to TRBJ2-2; D is undetermined. The CDR3 runs to 16 residues. Trimming pared 4 bases from V and 2 bases from J, leaving 14 bases between. CDR1 is KGHSH and CDR2 is LQKENI in the germline V gene. In DNA form, the CDR3 reads TGTGCCAGCTCACTTAAGCCCCCGACTAACACCGGGGAGCTGTTTTTT. Translating it yields CASSLKPPTNTGELFF.

The chain joins TRBV29-1 to TRBJ2-2; 7 bases align to TRBD1. J lost 0 bases, V lost 7 bases, and 5 bases had no gene match. Germline V lookup: CDR1 SQVTM, CDR2 ANQGSEA. CDR3 length equals 14 residues. CDR3 nucleotides: TGCAGCGGAAAACAGGGGACGAACACCGGGGAGCTGTTTTTT. It translates to CSGKQGTNTGELFF.

This rearrangement joins TRBV18 to TRBJ2-5; D not certain. The V and J ends lost 3 bases and 3 bases respectively, with 8 bases between them. Germline CDR1 reads KGHSH; CDR2 reads LQKENI. The CDR3 loop spans 13 amino acids. The CDR3 region has the DNA TGTGCCAGCTCACCCTCGCGGAAAGAGACCCAGTACTTC. This gives the protein CASSPSRKETQYF.

The rearrangement joins TRBV9 to TRBJ2-2; 9 bases are shared with TRBD1. CDR1 SGDLS and CDR2 YYNGEE come from the germline V gene. The CDR3 is 14 residues long. After removal of 0 bases from V and 9 bases from J, the junction contained 3 bases not matched to a gene. The CDR3 region is CASSVGQGVRELFF. CDR3 coding DNA: TGTGCCAGCAGCGTAGGACAGGGGGTTCGGGAGCTGTTTTTT.

This chain links TRBV19 with TRBJ1-5; weak D call: TRBD1 (5 bases). The germline gives CDR1 LNHDA, CDR2 SQIVND (reference sequence). There are 18 residues in the CDR3. V was pared by 0 bases and J by 4 bases, with 19 bases between. The CDR3 sequence: CASSIDLARAYYNQPQHF. The DNA for the CDR3 is TGTGCCAGTAGTATAGATCTGGCCAGGGCGTATTATAATCAGCCCCAGCATTTT.

This clone was detected once. This chain links TRBV7-2 with TRBJ2-7; the D is unclear. The CDR3 contains 13 residues. Germline CDR1 is SGHTA and CDR2 is FQGNSA. Trimming shortened V by 5 bases and J by 2 bases, and 10 bases separated the two germline ends. Here the CDR3 DNA reads TGTGCCAGCAGCGTCCAGGAAACCTACGAGCAGTACTTC. Its translation: CASSVQETYEQYF.

The chain carries TRBV27 and TRBJ1-2; the match to TRBD1 covers 8 bases. With V trimmed by 2 bases and J by 2 bases, 1 base remained unmatched. Germline assignment: CDR1 MNHEY and CDR2 SMNVEV (reference sequence). The CDR3 runs to 14 residues. The CDR3 reads CASSLRTGNYGYTF. For the CDR3, the DNA is TGTGCCAGCAGTTTACGGACAGGGAACTATGGCTACACCTTC.

The chain joins TRBV24-1 to TRBJ1-1, with 8 nucleotides matching TRBD1. CDR3 length: 14 residues. V was pared by 4 bases and J by 11 bases, with 11 bases of the junction left unmatched. CDR1 is KGHDR and CDR2 is SFDVKD in the germline V gene. CDR3 residues: CATSEGDRGSPAFF. CDR3 nucleotides: TGTGCCACCAGTGAGGGTGACAGGGGCTCCCCTGCTTTCTTT.

This clone was recorded a few times. The chain uses TRBV6-5 and TRBJ2-7; D may be TRBD1 (6 bases). The CDR3 runs 14 residues. Germline lookup yields CDR1 MNHEY and CDR2 SVGAGI. V dropped 6 bases and J dropped 6 bases, with 18 bases sitting between them. Written as DNA, the CDR3 is TGTGCCAGCAGATTCGGACAGACGGTCACCGAGCAGTACTTC. This codes for CASRFGQTVTEQYF.

The chain is built from TRBV5-8 and TRBJ1-1; weak D call: TRBD1 (6 bases). This CDR3 is built from 15 residues. The V end lost 4 bases, the J end lost 0 bases, and 13 bases lay between the germline ends. Germline values: CDR1 SGHTS, CDR2 YDEGEE. The CDR3 sequence is CASSHGQFLNTEAFF. In DNA form, the CDR3 reads TGTGCCAGCAGCCACGGACAGTTTTTGAACACTGAAGCTTTCTTT.

This clone was detected only a few times. The chain recombines TRBV6-5 with TRBJ2-7; 9 nucleotides agree with TRBD2. The CDR3 length is 14 residues. CDR1 and CDR2 from the germline V gene are MNHEY and SVGAGI. Trimming cost V 6 bases and J 3 bases; bases outside gene matches: 6. CDR3 in DNA: TGTGCCAGCAGGCGACTAGCGGCAGACTACGAGCAGTACTTC. Encoded protein: CASRRLAADYEQYF.